The rows below give T cell receptor beta chains drawn from one sample of a study of CD8 T cells in ankylosing spondylitis. TCRdb independently ran MiXCR on the 5' RACE reads; one entry per CDR3 protein. The sample has 300,000 to 400,000 distinct CDR3 sequences, approximately 10% seen once. Sequences were obtained from blood, either unsorted or a sorted T cell fraction (not recorded which). These receptor sequences come from a female donor with ankylosing spondylitis or in good health (not recorded which). CDR3s include the opening cysteine and the closing phenylalanine or tryptophan.

V: TRBV30
CDR3: CAWNPRLVSSYEQYF

V: TRBV20-1
CDR3: CSAKDLQETQYF

V: TRBV5-1
CDR3: CASSSGVVQGDGAGELFF

V: TRBV7-2
CDR3: CASSEAYRNEQFF

V: TRBV6-2/TRBV6-3
CDR3: CASSYASGVPPYEQYF

V: TRBV9
CDR3: CASSVAEGNGYTF

V: TRBV5-1
CDR3: CASNIGGPSTDTQYF

V: TRBV29-1
CDR3: CSARVGGANYNEQFF

V: TRBV4-1
CDR3: CASAPGPNTGELFF

V: TRBV5-1
CDR3: CASSFTGQVYEQYF

V: TRBV2
CDR3: CASRDLVGGPYEQYF

V: TRBV28
CDR3: CASSPAGGVNIQYF

V: TRBV20-1
CDR3: CSAERGVGEKLFF

V: TRBV20-1
CDR3: CSAKIPGTAYNEQFF

V: TRBV5-1
CDR3: CASSPTMGDTQYF

V: TRBV4-1
CDR3: CASSHLGTTSYEQYF

V: TRBV19
CDR3: CASSKLAGVLDEQFF

V: TRBV5-6
CDR3: CASQLPILAAYNEQFF

V: TRBV10-3
CDR3: CAISGTTSATPTDTQYF

V: TRBV23-1
CDR3: CASSQSGRNSGNTIYF

V: TRBV27
CDR3: CASSSQGNGQPQHF

V: TRBV20-1
CDR3: CSAEQGVDGNTIYF

V: TRBV7-9
CDR3: CASSFYGSFSGANVLTF

V: TRBV20-1
CDR3: CSARKPGGPQTQYF

V: TRBV20-1
CDR3: CSAEGRANEQFF

V: TRBV7-6
CDR3: CASSQRRGTDTQYF

V: TRBV29-1
CDR3: CSVEARLAGVADTQYF

V: TRBV6-1
CDR3: CASSHQGSPYEQYF

V: TRBV10-3
CDR3: CAISEGKGRETQYF

V: TRBV29-1
CDR3: CSVTTRADYEQYF

V: TRBV28
CDR3: CASSYTGTGDKEQYF

V: TRBV29-1
CDR3: CSVERLGGNEQFF

V: TRBV29-1
CDR3: CSSKRRASGDYEQYF

V: TRBV11-2
CDR3: CASRRGGGRSGNTIYF

V: TRBV28
CDR3: CAILGSSYNEQFF

V: TRBV5-1
CDR3: CASSLLPDNTGELFF

V: TRBV30
CDR3: CAWSVFLGGGYTF

V: TRBV9
CDR3: CASSVVGPGGGVDTQYF

V: TRBV12-3/TRBV12-4
CDR3: CASSLVGTGEAFF

V: TRBV20-1
CDR3: CSARLEYTGELFF

V: TRBV5-1
CDR3: CASSTYSQSPNEQFF

V: TRBV20-1
CDR3: CSARGTTAFNEQFF

V: TRBV7-2
CDR3: CASSSRAGVAKNIQYF

V: TRBV12-3/TRBV12-4
CDR3: CASSFGGQPQHF

V: TRBV7-6
CDR3: CASSLGAPGQPQHF

V: TRBV20-1
CDR3: CSAIPSGSSSEQYF

V: TRBV29-1
CDR3: CSVEPGGPYEQFF

V: TRBV28
CDR3: CASSLRQIYQPQHF

V: TRBV12-3/TRBV12-4
CDR3: CASSPTVNYGYTF

V: TRBV10-2
CDR3: CASSRTRGPRYNEQFF